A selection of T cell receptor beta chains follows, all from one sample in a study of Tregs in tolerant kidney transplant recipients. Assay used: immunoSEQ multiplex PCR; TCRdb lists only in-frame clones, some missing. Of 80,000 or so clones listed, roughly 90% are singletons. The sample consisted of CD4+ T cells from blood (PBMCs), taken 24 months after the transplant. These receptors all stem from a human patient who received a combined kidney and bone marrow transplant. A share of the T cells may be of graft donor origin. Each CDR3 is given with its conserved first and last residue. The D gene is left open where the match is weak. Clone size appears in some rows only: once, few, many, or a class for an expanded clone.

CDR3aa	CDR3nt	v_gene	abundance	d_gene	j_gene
CASSQDDRGRSGNTIYF	TGCGCCAGCAGCCAAGACGACAGGGGGCGATCTGGAAACACCATATATTTT	TRBV4-1	.	TRBD1	TRBJ1-3
CASSQGVARGSGNTIYF	TGCGCCAGCAGCCAAGGGGTGGCGCGGGGCTCTGGAAACACCATATATTTT	TRBV4-3	few	.	TRBJ1-3
CASSLGQGEGYGYTF	TGTGCCAGTAGTCTCGGACAGGGGGAGGGCTATGGCTACACCTTC	TRBV19	once	TRBD1	TRBJ1-2
CASSPLQGAQDGYTF	TGTGCCAGCTCACCACTACAGGGGGCGCAGGATGGCTACACCTTC	TRBV18	.	TRBD1	TRBJ1-2
CASSPTGTGPFSGYTF	TGTGCCAGCAGCCCAACCGGGACAGGCCCTTTCTCTGGCTACACCTTC	TRBV14	.	TRBD1	TRBJ1-2
CASSDRLGGEETQYF	TGTGCCAGCAGCGACCGACTAGGGGGGGAAGAGACCCAGTACTTC	TRBV21-1	.	.	TRBJ2-5
CASSQRVSPYNEQFF	TGTGCCAGCAGCCAACGGGTCTCTCCCTACAATGAGCAGTTCTTC	TRBV14	.	.	TRBJ2-1
CASSQDPTSGRGKTQYF	TGCGCCAGCAGCCAAGACCCGACTAGCGGGAGGGGGAAGACCCAGTACTTC	TRBV4-1	.	TRBD2	TRBJ2-5
CASSEDRIYEQYF	TGTGCCAGCAGCGAAGACAGGATCTACGAGCAGTACTTC	TRBV11-2	.	.	TRBJ2-7
CASSPGLAPYNEQFF	TGTGCCAGCAGCCCTGGACTAGCGCCATACAATGAGCAGTTCTTC	TRBV7-6	.	TRBD2	TRBJ2-1
CSGADWGLRQPQHF	TGCAGCGGGGCAGATTGGGGGCTACGACAGCCCCAGCATTTT	TRBV29-1	.	.	TRBJ1-5
CASSQDDSDTGYSYNEQFF	TGCGCCAGCAGCCAAGACGATAGTGACACCGGCTACTCCTACAATGAGCAGTTCTTC	TRBV4-1	.	.	TRBJ2-1
CASSIGPPTGGLRSYEQYF	TGTGCCAGTAGTATAGGGCCACCGACAGGGGGCCTCAGATCCTACGAGCAGTACTTC	TRBV19	.	TRBD1	TRBJ2-7
CATSGRVPDTQYF	TGTGCCACCAGCGGCAGGGTGCCAGATACGCAGTATTTT	TRBV10-3	.	.	TRBJ2-3
CASSYSCGATNTGELFF	TGTGCCAGCAGTTACTCTTGCGGAGCAACGAACACCGGGGAGCTGTTTTTT	TRBV6-8	.	.	TRBJ2-2
CASSLAGEQYF	TGTGCCAGCAGCTTGGCGGGGGAGCAGTACTTC	TRBV5-4	.	.	TRBJ2-7
CASSPTGGHTGELFF	TGTGCCAGCTCACCGACAGGGGGACACACCGGGGAGCTGTTTTTT	TRBV18	.	TRBD1	TRBJ2-2
CASSILAGGSYNEQFF	TGTGCCAGTAGTATCCTAGCGGGAGGTTCCTACAATGAGCAGTTCTTC	TRBV19	.	TRBD2	TRBJ2-1
CASSYSGEETQYF	TGTGCCAGCAGCTATAGCGGGGAAGAGACCCAGTACTTC	TRBV7-6	.	TRBD2	TRBJ2-5
CASSPRQGHYEQYF	TGCGCCAGCAGCCCACGACAGGGCCACTACGAGCAGTACTTC	TRBV5-1	few	TRBD1	TRBJ2-7
CASIPRARIGGGYTF	TGTGCCAGTATACCCCGGGCCAGGATAGGAGGTGGCTACACCTTC	TRBV19	.	.	TRBJ1-2
CASSQGLAGEETQYF	TGCGCCAGCAGCCAAGGACTAGCGGGAGAAGAGACCCAGTACTTC	TRBV4-3	.	TRBD2	TRBJ2-5
CASSHTNRGNTGELFF	TGTGCCAGCAGCCACACTAACAGGGGAAACACCGGGGAGCTGTTTTTT	TRBV7-9	.	TRBD1	TRBJ2-2
CASSQVVSGSTDTQYF	TGCGCCAGCAGCCAAGTTGTAAGCGGTAGCACAGATACGCAGTATTTT	TRBV4-3	.	.	TRBJ2-3
CASSLVPRRDRVSYEQYF	TGTGCCAGCAGCTTAGTTCCCCGCCGGGACAGGGTATCCTACGAGCAGTACTTC	TRBV7-6	.	TRBD1	TRBJ2-7
CASSQLGQGREKLFF	TGTGCCAGCAGCCAGTTGGGACAGGGGCGTGAAAAACTGTTTTTT	TRBV14	few	TRBD1	TRBJ1-4
CASSLAGKQNTEAFF	TGCGCCAGCAGCTTGGCAGGGAAACAGAACACTGAAGCTTTCTTT	TRBV5-1	.	.	TRBJ1-1
CASSLYLAGGGNEQFF	TGCGCCAGCAGCTTGTACCTAGCGGGGGGAGGGAATGAGCAGTTCTTC	TRBV5-1	.	TRBD2	TRBJ2-1
CAISEGAGYGYTF	TGTGCCATCAGTGAGGGGGCTGGCTATGGCTACACCTTC	TRBV10-3	few	.	TRBJ1-2
CASSLKRLAGRNEQFF	TGCGCCAGCAGCCTGAAGAGACTAGCGGGAAGGAATGAGCAGTTCTTC	TRBV5-1	.	TRBD2	TRBJ2-1
CASSYTGRSQYF	TGTGCCAGCAGTTACACGGGGAGGTCCCAGTACTTC	TRBV6-5	.	.	TRBJ2-5
CAALSWDREYNEQFF	TGTGCCGCCCTAAGCTGGGACAGGGAATACAATGAGCAGTTCTTC	TRBV28	.	TRBD1	TRBJ2-1
CASSYISRKETQYF	TGTGCCAGCAGTTATATATCCAGGAAAGAGACCCAGTACTTC	TRBV6-5	.	.	TRBJ2-5
CASSAGTGDHEQYF	TGTGCCAGCAGCGCGGGGACAGGGGATCACGAGCAGTACTTC	TRBV21-1	.	.	TRBJ2-7
CASSPPGSMLNYGYTF	TGCGCCAGCAGCCCACCGGGGAGTATGCTCAACTATGGCTACACCTTC	TRBV5-1	.	.	TRBJ1-2
CASSMGLAADTQYF	TGTGCCAGTAGTATGGGACTAGCGGCAGATACGCAGTATTTT	TRBV19	once	TRBD2	TRBJ2-3
CASSLVAGQLLF	TGTGCCAGCAGCTTAGTCGCGGGACAGCTCCTTTTT	TRBV7-9	.	TRBD1	TRBJ1-4
CASSQGQHYGYTF	TGCGCCAGCAGCCAAGGACAGCATTATGGCTACACCTTC	TRBV4-1	.	.	TRBJ1-2
CASSQGAGGPGETDTQYF	TGTGCCAGCAGCCAAGGAGCGGGGGGGCCTGGGGAAACAGATACGCAGTATTTT	TRBV4-2	.	TRBD2	TRBJ2-3
CASSLEQRTNTGELFF	TGCGCCAGCAGCTTGGAACAGCGGACGAACACCGGGGAGCTGTTTTTT	TRBV5-1	.	.	TRBJ2-2
CASSLSPLASYEQYF	TGCGCCAGCAGCTTATCTCCCCTAGCTTCCTACGAGCAGTACTTC	TRBV5-1	.	.	TRBJ2-7
CASTPGRMNTEAFF	TGTGCCAGCACCCCGGGAAGGATGAACACTGAAGCTTTCTTT	TRBV11-3	.	.	TRBJ1-1
CASSPAGATNEKLFF	TGCGCCAGCAGCCCAGCAGGGGCAACTAATGAAAAACTGTTTTTT	TRBV5-1	once	.	TRBJ1-4
CASSQVGTRGADTQYF	TGCGCCAGCAGCCAAGTAGGGACTAGAGGGGCAGATACGCAGTATTTT	TRBV4-3	once	TRBD2	TRBJ2-3
CASSFKAQGKGYEQYF	TGTGCCAGCAGCTTCAAGGCCCAGGGGAAGGGATACGAGCAGTACTTC	TRBV7-2	.	.	TRBJ2-7
CASSSKVATNTGELFF	TGTGCCAGCAGTTCGAAGGTAGCTACGAACACCGGGGAGCTGTTTTTT	TRBV27	.	.	TRBJ2-2
CASSLSGGPINEQFF	TGTGCCAGCAGCTTGTCGGGGGGGCCTATTAATGAGCAGTTCTTC	TRBV5-6	.	TRBD2	TRBJ2-1
CASSLRGGETQYF	TGCGCCAGCAGCCTTAGGGGTGGGGAGACCCAGTACTTC	TRBV4-3	.	.	TRBJ2-5
CSVVRGTSYNEQFF	TGCAGCGTTGTAAGGGGCACTTCCTACAATGAGCAGTTCTTC	TRBV29-1	.	.	TRBJ2-1
CASSPPGFKASGNTIYF	TGTGCCAGCAGCCCCCCAGGGTTTAAGGCTTCTGGAAACACCATATATTTT	TRBV21-1	.	.	TRBJ1-3
CAWSVGVLETQYF	TGTGCCTGGAGTGTCGGGGTTTTGGAGACCCAGTACTTC	TRBV30	.	.	TRBJ2-5
CASNLAGQETQYF	TGTGCCAGCAACTTGGCCGGGCAAGAGACCCAGTACTTC	TRBV6-1	.	.	TRBJ2-5
CARSLVRQIQQETQYF	TGTGCCAGAAGCTTGGTTAGGCAGATACAGCAAGAGACCCAGTACTTC	TRBV5-3	.	.	TRBJ2-5
CASGSEGIQETQYF	TGTGCCAGCGGATCCGAGGGAATCCAAGAGACCCAGTACTTC	TRBV28	.	.	TRBJ2-5